The T cell receptor beta chain under discussion was sequenced for a study of sequential checkpoint blockade in melanoma. Study-level background: Patients were randomized 1:1 to nivolumab-then-ipilimumab or ipilimumab-then-nivolumab first-line. After both sequences, patients received maintenance nivolumab.

V was trimmed by 0 bases and J by 2 bases, leaving 13 bases between them. The CDR3 length is 16 residues. Germline CDR1 SGDLS, CDR2 YYNGEE. Treatment indicated: randomized to nivolumab then ipilimumab (arm A) or the reverse (arm B). No patient had prior DNA-damaging chemotherapy. Live CD3+CD8+ CD19− CD56− cells were sorted from PBMCs. Only in-frame clones appear in the TCRdb table, and some are missing; sequencing was by immunoSEQ multiplex PCR. Among 5,000 to 5,500 clones listed, 78% were seen once. The sequence was obtained from a human donor with melanoma. The chain joins TRBV9 to TRBJ2-3; D is possibly TRBD2 (5 bases). The material was CD8+ T cells sorted from blood (inferred from file names), obtained from a patient given nivolumab and ipilimumab in sequence. Written as DNA, the CDR3 is TGTGCCAGCAGCGTAGTGGAGGATATATTCACAGATACGCAGTATTTT. This translates into CASSVVEDIFTDTQYF.